The 24 T cell receptor beta chains in this list originate from one sample, sequenced in a study of cytomegalovirus exposure and HLA in healthy donors. PCR amplification relied on 60 Vbeta primers (plus 13 Jbeta primers). The protocol was immunoSEQ multiplex PCR, while the TCRdb copy is restricted to in-frame clones and leaves out a portion. Of roughly 300,000 clones listed, 86% were seen once; the top ten hold almost 4%. Sequencing was carried out using PBMCs. The receptor source for this set is a man aged 40-49 years in good health and CMV-seropositive.

This clone was found once. This chain uses TRBV19 with TRBJ2-1, with 8 bases matching TRBD2. CDR3 length equals 14 residues. The germline V gene encodes CDR1 LNHDA and CDR2 SQIVND (reference sequence). The J segment lost 10 bases and the V segment lost 3 bases, leaving 8 bases of the junction unmatched. Here the CDR3 DNA reads TGTGCCAGTAGTATTGGACTAGCCCAAAGAGAGCAGTTCTTC. Protein product: CASSIGLAQREQFF.

The chain combines TRBV6-1 with TRBJ1-1; D may be TRBD1 (6 bases). V lost 2 bases and J lost 5, with 12 bases in between. Germline lookup yields CDR1 MNHNS and CDR2 SASEGT. The CDR3 runs to 14 residues. For the CDR3, the DNA is TGTGCCAGCAGTGAATGGGGGCAGGGGACTGAAGCTTTCTTT. As protein: CASSEWGQGTEAFF.

The CDR3 region has the DNA TGTGCCACCAGCCCCCCCCGAGGGAACAGCAACTCCTACGAGCAGTACTTC. This encodes CATSPPRGNSNSYEQYF. The chain couples TRBV15 to TRBJ2-5, with D possibly TRBD2 on 5 matching bases. The end of the DNA fits TRBJ2-7 better, so the J call may be wrong. This CDR3 comprises 17 residues. Germline lookup yields CDR1 LNHNV and CDR2 YYDKDF (reference sequence).

The chain carries TRBV5-1 and TRBJ2-7; 10 nucleotides agree with TRBD2. The CDR3 has 15 amino acids. Germline-derived CDR1 and CDR2 are SGHRS and YFSETQ. Trimming cost V 0 bases and J 3 bases; bases outside gene matches: 3. CDR3 loop: CASSLAPSGSYEQYF. In DNA, the CDR3 is TGCGCCAGCAGCTTGGCCCCTAGCGGGAGCTACGAGCAGTACTTC.

J is TRBJ1-1 and V is TRBV6-5; D possibly corresponds to TRBD1 (5 bases). Trimming took off 6 bases at V and 3 bases at J, with 17 bases between the two ends. Germline V gene sequence: CDR1 MNHEY, CDR2 SVGAGI. The CDR3 extends over 15 amino acids. The CDR3 protein is CASRTTLTGHTEAFF. The DNA for the CDR3 is TGTGCCAGCAGAACTACGCTAACAGGTCACACTGAAGCTTTCTTT.

The J gene is TRBJ2-2, the V gene TRBV6-1; 10 positions match TRBD1. Germline CDR1 is MNHNS and CDR2 is SASEGT. CDR3 length: 14 amino acids. V shed 7 bases and J 7 bases; nucleotides not matched to a gene: 6. The CDR3 loop is CASIDRGRIGELFF. The CDR3 DNA reads as TGTGCCAGCATCGACAGGGGGCGCATCGGGGAGCTGTTTTTT.

The chain links TRBV25-1 to TRBJ2-3; 10 bases are a match to TRBD1. Trimming took 7 bases from V and 4 from J; bases not matched to a gene: 5. Germline CDR1 MGHDK, CDR2 SYGVNS. The CDR3 consists of 14 residues. The chain's CDR3 is CASNDGQGADTQYF. As DNA, the CDR3 is TGTGCCAGCAATGACGGACAGGGGGCAGATACGCAGTATTTT.

The rearrangement joins TRBV19 to TRBJ1-1, with no clear D. CDR1 and CDR2 (germline): LNHDA, SQIVND (reference sequence). V dropped 3 bases and J dropped 6 bases, with 17 bases sitting between them. CDR3 size: 15 residues. CDR3 DNA: TGTGCCAGTAGTATCGGGGATGTCGTTCTCGCTGAAGCTTTCTTT. Its translation is CASSIGDVVLAEAFF.

The rearrangement links TRBV5-6 to TRBJ1-3; 7 positions agree with TRBD1. The length of the CDR3 is 14 residues. Germline V gene data show CDR1 as SGHDT and CDR2 as YYEEEE. V lost 4 bases and J lost 9; bases outside the gene matches: 10. DNA for the CDR3: TGTGCCAGCAGCCCCGGCATCCAGGGGGGCACCATATATTTT. It yields the protein CASSPGIQGGTIYF.

The V and J genes are TRBV19 and TRBJ2-7, with TRBD1 matching over 7 bases. The CDR3 totals 16 residues. V lost 4 bases to trimming and J lost 7 bases; unmatched junction nucleotides: 16. Germline values: CDR1 LNHDA, CDR2 SQIVND (reference sequence). This chain's CDR3 is CASSTTLFNRGREQYF. The CDR3 bases are TGTGCCAGTAGTACCACTCTCTTCAACAGGGGTCGAGAGCAGTACTTC.

The chain uses TRBV6-5 and TRBJ2-7; 10 bases line up with TRBD1. V shed 2 bases, J shed 2 bases, and the junction held 6 bases outside the gene matches. The CDR3 loop spans 16 amino acids. In germline, CDR1 is MNHEY, CDR2 SVGAGI. CDR3 nucleotide sequence: TGTGCCAGCAGTTACGGAAAGGGACAGGGGACCTACGAGCAGTACTTC. This sequence encodes CASSYGKGQGTYEQYF.

The chain has TRBV5-6 and TRBJ2-5; TRBD1 aligns across 7 bases. The CDR3 has 16 residues. With 4 bases clipped from V and 6 bases from J, the junction kept 15 bases outside the gene matches. Germline lookup yields CDR1 SGHDT and CDR2 YYEEEE. CDR3 coding DNA: TGTGCCAGCAGCGAATGGGGACAGTTAAATCTCCAGACCCAGTACTTC. Translated: CASSEWGQLNLQTQYF.

The V call is TRBV19, the J call TRBJ2-7; 14 nucleotides match TRBD2. The CDR3 is 16 amino acids. Unmatched junction bases numbered 5, after V lost 5 bases and J lost 2 bases. CDR1 LNHDA and CDR2 SQIVND come from the germline V gene (reference sequence). DNA for the CDR3: TGTGCCAGTAGTGGCCGACTAGCGGGAGGGCCCTACGAGCAGTACTTC. Amino acids: CASSGRLAGGPYEQYF. Full variable domain (remainder filled in from reference TRBV19 and TRBJ2-7): DGGITQSPKYLFRKEGQNVTLSCEQNLNHDAMYWYRQDPGQGLRLIYYSQIVNDFQKGDIAEGYSVSREKKESFPLTVTSAQKNPTAFYLCASSGRLAGGPYEQYFGPGTRLTVT.

The chain couples TRBV28 to TRBJ2-7; 9 nucleotides align to TRBD2. The germline CDR1 and CDR2 sequences are MDHEN and SYDVKM. The CDR3 sequence is 15 residues long. V shed 5 bases and J 3 bases; nucleotides not matched to a gene: 8. CDR3 residues: CASSPRLADRYEQYF. Written as DNA, the CDR3 is TGTGCCAGCAGTCCGCGACTAGCGGACCGCTACGAGCAGTACTTC.

This sequence joins TRBV7-9 and TRBJ2-7, with 7 bases aligning to TRBD1. V lost 5 bases, J lost 5 bases, and 12 bases stayed unmatched. Germline V lookup: CDR1 SEHNR, CDR2 FQNEAQ (reference sequence). The CDR3 has 15 residues. The CDR3 here is CASSPPNRQGHEQYF. Here the CDR3 DNA reads TGTGCCAGCAGCCCCCCCAACAGACAGGGCCACGAGCAGTACTTC.

The rearrangement joins TRBV6-1 to TRBJ2-7; maybe TRBD2 (6 bases). V was cut by 4 bases and J by 4 bases, with 17 bases left in between. Germline V gene lookup returns CDR1 MNHNS and CDR2 SASEGT. The CDR3 covers 15 residues. The CDR3 DNA sequence: TGTGCCAGCAGTGGTCAAGGTGGTGGGACTTACGAGCAGTACTTC. It yields the protein CASSGQGGGTYEQYF.

Only a few counts were recorded for this clone. The chain recombines TRBV6-5 with TRBJ1-4, with 10 bases that match TRBD1. There are 13 residues in the CDR3. Trimming at V came to 6 bases and at J to 11 bases, leaving 6 bases not matched to a gene. The germline gives CDR1 MNHEY, CDR2 SVGAGI. CDR3 coding DNA: TGTGCCAGCAGCCGACAGGGGGCCTGGAAACTGTTTTTT. Its translation: CASSRQGAWKLFF.

The rearrangement links TRBV7-9 to TRBJ2-1; 8 positions agree with TRBD1. CDR1 and CDR2 from the germline V gene are SEHNR and FQNEAQ (reference sequence). Losses at the gene ends were 1 base for V and 7 bases for J; bases not matched to a gene: 3. This CDR3 contains 14 residues. CDR3 protein: CASSLGRTGNEQFF. The CDR3 DNA follows: TGTGCCAGCAGCTTAGGCCGGACAGGGAATGAGCAGTTCTTC.

The chain carries TRBV28 and TRBJ2-7; 8 positions agree with TRBD1. Germline assignment: CDR1 MDHEN and CDR2 SYDVKM. The CDR3 runs 13 residues. The ends lost 8 bases at V and 7 bases at J; junction bases unmatched: 10. The CDR3 sequence: CASEDRAGREQYF. CDR3 nucleotide sequence: TGTGCCAGCGAGGACAGGGCAGGTAGGGAGCAGTACTTC. The full variable domain, rest sourced from reference TRBV28 and TRBJ2-7, is DVKVTQSSRYLVKRTGEKVFLECVQDMDHENMFWYRQDPGLGLRLIYFSYDVKMKEKGDIPEGYSVSREKKERFSLILESASTNQTSMYLCASEDRAGREQYFGPGTRLTVT.

The rearrangement joins TRBV18 to TRBJ2-2; 8 bases match TRBD1. Germline-derived CDR1 and CDR2 are KGHSH and LQKENI. Unmatched junction bases numbered 17, after V lost 3 bases and J lost 2 bases. CDR3 size: 20 residues. The CDR3 sequence: CASSPRQGTTTGSNTGELFF. The CDR3 region has the DNA TGTGCCAGCTCACCTAGACAGGGGACAACGACCGGGAGCAACACCGGGGAGCTGTTTTTT.

In this sample, this clone turned up a few times. The chain has TRBV28 and TRBJ2-2; 7 nucleotides agree with TRBD1. J lost 4 bases, V lost 4 bases, and 9 bases had no gene match. The CDR3 covers 16 residues. Per the germline V gene, CDR1 is MDHEN and CDR2 is SYDVKM. The CDR3 reads CASSSPGTDITGELFF. The CDR3 bases are TGTGCCAGCAGTTCGCCCGGGACAGACATCACCGGGGAGCTGTTTTTT.

The chain uses TRBV28 and TRBJ1-5; D unclear. The CDR3 consists of 18 residues. The germline V and J ends were trimmed by 5 bases and 3 bases, with 23 bases remaining between them. Germline V gene sequence: CDR1 MDHEN, CDR2 SYDVKM. CDR3 in amino acids: CASSPNRGSRPDNQPQHF. DNA for the CDR3: TGTGCCAGCAGTCCGAATAGAGGTAGCAGACCGGACAATCAGCCCCAGCATTTT.

This chain links TRBV30 with TRBJ2-7, with 11 nucleotides matching TRBD2. CDR3 length: 16 residues. Germline V gives CDR1 GTSNPN, CDR2 SVGIG (reference sequence). J gave up 3 bases and V 2 bases, and 9 bases lay outside the gene matches. The CDR3 DNA reads TGTGCCTGGAGTCAACCTCTAGCGGGAGGCCGCTACGAGCAGTACTTC. Protein: CAWSQPLAGGRYEQYF.

The rearrangement links TRBV19 to TRBJ1-1; 7 nucleotides agree with TRBD1. V was pared by 4 bases and J by 2 bases, with 13 bases of the junction left unmatched. CDR1 LNHDA and CDR2 SQIVND come from the germline V gene (reference sequence). The CDR3 consists of 17 residues. CDR3 sequence (DNA): TGTGCCAGTAGTACGGGGGTGAGGACAGGAACCAACACTGAAGCTTTCTTT. Its protein product is CASSTGVRTGTNTEAFF. Full variable domain (remainder filled in from reference TRBV19 and TRBJ1-1): DGGITQSPKYLFRKEGQNVTLSCEQNLNHDAMYWYRQDPGQGLRLIYYSQIVNDFQKGDIAEGYSVSREKKESFPLTVTSAQKNPTAFYLCASSTGVRTGTNTEAFFGQGTRLTVV.